The 30 T cell receptor beta chains below were found in one sample sequenced in a study of blood T cell repertoires in COVID-19. The method was immunoSEQ multiplex PCR; TCRdb's version includes in-frame clones alone and lacks a portion of them. The sample includes about 480,000 clones, roughly 90% seen only once; the top ten take approximately 2%. Source material: PBMCs or T cells enriched from blood (not recorded which). The receptors come from a middle-aged woman who had recovered from COVID-19.

CDR3 sequence reads: CSLGAGVGETQYF. Here the CDR3 DNA reads TGCAGCCTCGGTGCAGGGGTCGGTGAGACCCAGTACTTC. The rearrangement joins TRBV29-1 to TRBJ2-5; perhaps TRBD1 as D (6 bases). The CDR3 runs to 13 residues. The germline V gene has CDR1 SQVTM and CDR2 ANQGSEA. V was cut by 8 bases and J by 5 bases, with 18 bases left in between.

The J gene is TRBJ2-4, the V gene TRBV5-4, with D possibly being TRBD1 (6 bases). CDR1 and CDR2 (germline): SGHNT, YYREEE (reference sequence). Trimming cost V 4 bases and J 1 base, with 18 bases left between them. The CDR3 loop spans 17 amino acids. The CDR3 sequence is CASSAKMQGKAKNIQYF. In DNA form, the CDR3 reads TGTGCCAGCAGCGCGAAAATGCAGGGGAAGGCCAAAAACATTCAGTACTTC.

The count of this clone is one. The chain uses TRBV7-9 and TRBJ1-1, with unresolved D. Germline CDR1 reads SEHNR; CDR2 reads FQNEAQ (reference sequence). The V and J ends lost 2 bases and 5 bases respectively, with 12 bases between them. There are 14 residues in the CDR3. Here the CDR3 reads CASSLTRLGTEAFF. CDR3 in DNA: TGTGCCAGCAGCTTAACCAGACTAGGGACTGAAGCTTTCTTT.

J is TRBJ2-7 and V is TRBV15; the match to TRBD2 covers 8 bases. CDR1 LNHNV and CDR2 YYDKDF come from the germline V gene (reference sequence). Trimming cost V 4 bases and J 4 bases; bases outside gene matches: 6. The CDR3 totals 14 residues. DNA for the CDR3: TGTGCCACCAGCAAGAGACTAGCGCCATACGAGCAGTACTTC. As protein: CATSKRLAPYEQYF.

The chain is built from TRBV11-2 and TRBJ1-3; the D is unclear. V lost 0 bases and J 3 bases, leaving 6 bases between the germline ends. The CDR3 spans 14 residues. Germline loops: CDR1 SGHAT, CDR2 FQNNGV. The CDR3 DNA follows: TGTGCCAGCAGCTTAGAGCCTAGTGGAAACACCATATATTTT. Residues: CASSLEPSGNTIYF.

V gene TRBV29-1 combines with J gene TRBJ1-4; the match to TRBD1 covers 9 bases. The CDR3 extends over 14 amino acids. Unmatched junction bases numbered 9, after V lost 6 bases and J lost 7 bases. CDR1 is SQVTM and CDR2 is ANQGSEA in the germline V gene. CDR3 residues: CSVGEQGATEKLFF. CDR3 nucleotide sequence: TGCAGCGTGGGCGAACAGGGGGCCACTGAAAAACTGTTTTTT.

The V gene is TRBV30, the J gene TRBJ1-5; D gene unclear. The germline V gene encodes CDR1 GTSNPN and CDR2 SVGIG (reference sequence). The CDR3 sequence is 13 residues long. Trimming removed 2 bases at V and 7 bases at J, with 12 bases between. CDR3 region: CAWSPEEQQPQHF. The DNA of the CDR3 is TGTGCCTGGAGTCCTGAGGAGCAGCAGCCCCAGCATTTT.

This chain links TRBV29-1 with TRBJ1-1; 9 positions agree with TRBD1. The CDR3 runs 13 residues. The J segment lost 0 bases and the V segment lost 7 bases, leaving 3 bases of the junction unmatched. The V gene's germline CDR1 is SQVTM and CDR2 ANQGSEA. The CDR3, as DNA: TGCAGCGGACAGGGGGTCATGAACACTGAAGCTTTCTTT. Encoded protein: CSGQGVMNTEAFF.

The table lists this clone with a few counts. V is TRBV3-1 (or the pseudogene TRBV3-2) and J is TRBJ2-2, with 12 positions matching TRBD2. This CDR3 spans 18 amino acids. The trim removed 0 bases at V and 2 bases at J, leaving 4 bases unmatched. The germline V gene encodes CDR1 LGHDT and CDR2 YNNKEL (reference sequence). In DNA form, the CDR3 reads TGTGCCAGCAGCCAAGAGACTAGCGGGAGTCTTAACACCGGGGAGCTGTTTTTT. Amino acid sequence: CASSQETSGSLNTGELFF.

This rearrangement joins TRBV4-1 to TRBJ2-7; TRBD1 matches 9 bases. V shed 4 bases, J shed 3 bases, and the junction held 4 bases outside the gene matches. CDR3 length: 14 amino acids. Germline V gene sequence: CDR1 MGHRA, CDR2 YSYEKL. In DNA form, the CDR3 reads TGCGCCAGCAGCCTGGGACAGGGCTACTACGAGCAGTACTTC. This translates into CASSLGQGYYEQYF.

The chain joins TRBV25-1 to TRBJ2-4, with a tentative D call TRBD2 (6 bases). Per germline, CDR1 MGHDK and CDR2 SYGVNS. This CDR3 is 14 amino acids long. V was clipped by 1 base and J by 12 bases, with 16 bases between them. CDR3: CASSEWRDGEYQYF. The CDR3 nucleotides are TGTGCCAGCAGTGAATGGCGGGACGGGGAATATCAGTACTTC.

V and J are TRBV18 and TRBJ1-1; TRBD1 matches 12 bases. Germline V gene data show CDR1 as KGHSH and CDR2 as LQKENI. The CDR3 extends over 15 amino acids. J lost 7 bases, V lost 3 bases, and 6 bases had no gene match. The CDR3 DNA is TGTGCCAGCTCACCGACCGGGACAGGGGGCAGTGAAGCTTTCTTT. Protein product: CASSPTGTGGSEAFF.

V and J are TRBV9 and TRBJ2-3; 9 positions agree with TRBD1. V shed 3 bases and J 1 base; nucleotides not matched to a gene: 6. Per the germline V gene, CDR1 is SGDLS and CDR2 is YYNGEE. This CDR3 has 16 residues. The CDR3 region is CASSAVDRGGTDTQYF. CDR3 nucleotides: TGTGCCAGCAGCGCCGTGGACAGGGGCGGCACAGATACGCAGTATTTT.

The CDR3: CASSGGTGGAYRDSPLHF. CDR3 sequence (DNA): TGTGCCAGCAGTGGCGGGACAGGGGGCGCTTATCGGGATTCACCCCTCCACTTT. The V gene is TRBV25-1, the J gene TRBJ1-6, with TRBD1 identical over 12 bases. The V segment lost 4 bases and the J segment 8 bases; nucleotides outside the gene matches: 12. The germline V gene encodes CDR1 MGHDK and CDR2 SYGVNS. The CDR3 is made up of 18 amino acids.

This chain uses TRBV18 with TRBJ2-1; 14 nucleotides match TRBD2. Unmatched junction bases numbered 11, after V lost 3 bases and J lost 13 bases. The CDR3 covers 16 residues. CDR1 is KGHSH and CDR2 is LQKENI in the germline V gene. CDR3 DNA sequence: TGTGCCAGCTCACCCCCGGGACTAGCGGGAGTAAAAAGACAGTTCTTC. Its protein is CASSPPGLAGVKRQFF.

This chain links TRBV4-1 with TRBJ2-7; 7 bases map to TRBD2. The germline gives CDR1 MGHRA, CDR2 YSYEKL. After removal of 2 bases from V and 0 bases from J, the junction contained 1 base not matched to a gene. The CDR3 loop spans 14 amino acids. The CDR3 protein is CASSQRTSSYEQYF. The CDR3 DNA is TGCGCCAGCAGCCAACGGACTAGCTCCTACGAGCAGTACTTC.

The sample holds a few counts of this clone. V is TRBV24-1 and J is TRBJ2-3, with 12 nucleotides matching TRBD2. There are 17 residues in the CDR3. Germline V gene sequence: CDR1 KGHDR, CDR2 SFDVKD. The junction had 5 bases not matched to a gene; V was cut back by 4 bases and J by 1 base. The CDR3 DNA reads as TGTGCCACCAGTGAGCCCGGACTAGCGGGACGCACAGATACGCAGTATTTT. Translation: CATSEPGLAGRTDTQYF.

The chain is built from TRBV6-2 or TRBV6-3 and TRBJ2-3, with TRBD1 matching over 7 bases. After removal of 2 bases from V and 3 bases from J, the junction contained 8 bases not matched to a gene. Germline V lookup: CDR1 MNHEY, CDR2 SVGEGT. The CDR3 runs 16 residues. This CDR3 reads CASSYHPNRGTDTQYF. DNA for the CDR3: TGTGCCAGCAGTTACCACCCCAACAGGGGAACAGATACGCAGTATTTT.

Points on this clone: Germline is not matched at one junction end, which may reflect a read error. The chain combines TRBV7-2 with TRBJ1-2, with 9 bases fitting TRBD1. Germline-derived CDR1 and CDR2 are SGHTA and FQGNSA. This CDR3 has 17 residues. The CDR3, as DNA: TGTGCCAGCAGCTTAGCGGAACAGGGGGCTGTCAGTAGACATCTTCTCTTC. Protein: CASSLAEQGAVSRHLLF. The complete variable domain, with remaining parts taken from reference TRBV7-2 and TRBJ1-2, reads GAGVSQSPSNKVTEKGKDVELRCDPISGHTALYWYRQSLGQGLEFLIYFQGNSAPDKSGLPSDRFSAERTGGSVSTLTIQRTQQEDSAVYLCASSLAEQGAVSRHLLFGSGTRLTVV.

The chain has TRBV7-2 and TRBJ2-2; TRBD2 matches at 8 bases. The CDR3 loop spans 17 amino acids. Per germline, CDR1 SGHTA and CDR2 FQGNSA. Trimming cost V 5 bases and J 1 base; bases outside gene matches: 9. CDR3 residues: CASSPDSLAGNTGELFF. CDR3 nucleotide sequence: TGTGCCAGCAGCCCTGACAGTCTAGCGGGGAACACCGGGGAGCTGTTTTTT. Using reference TRBV7-2 and TRBJ2-2 for the parts outside the CDR3, the full variable domain is GAGVSQSPSNKVTEKGKDVELRCDPISGHTALYWYRQSLGQGLEFLIYFQGNSAPDKSGLPSDRFSAERTGGSVSTLTIQRTQQEDSAVYLCASSPDSLAGNTGELFFGEGSRLTVL.

This rearrangement joins TRBV4-2 to TRBJ1-6; 7 nucleotides align to TRBD1. Looked up from germline, CDR1 is LGHNA and CDR2 is YNFKEQ. V was pared by 4 bases and J by 9 bases, with 12 bases of the junction left unmatched. This CDR3 region has 16 residues. The CDR3: CASSPTTDRAISPLHF. The CDR3 nucleotides are TGTGCCAGCAGCCCAACTACAGACAGGGCAATTTCACCCCTCCACTTT.

This clone was found once. The chain is built from TRBV6-5 and TRBJ2-2; D is perhaps TRBD1 (5 bases). Germline V gene sequence: CDR1 MNHEY, CDR2 SVGAGI. The CDR3 consists of 16 residues. The germline V and J ends were trimmed by 0 bases and 1 base, with 9 bases remaining between them. The CDR3 sequence: CASSYSWGGNTGELFF. In DNA form, the CDR3 reads TGTGCCAGCAGTTACTCTTGGGGCGGGAACACCGGGGAGCTGTTTTTT.

As DNA, the CDR3 is TGTGCCAGTAGTATCATGACAGGGAATGAGCAGTTCTTC. Translating gives CASSIMTGNEQFF. V is TRBV19 and J is TRBJ2-1, with 7 bases that match TRBD1. This CDR3 has 13 residues. The J segment lost 7 bases and the V segment lost 3 bases, leaving 3 bases of the junction unmatched. CDR1 and CDR2 from the germline V gene are LNHDA and SQIVND (reference sequence). The variable domain in full, with the rest retrieved from reference TRBV19 and TRBJ2-1, is DGGITQSPKYLFRKEGQNVTLSCEQNLNHDAMYWYRQDPGQGLRLIYYSQIVNDFQKGDIAEGYSVSREKKESFPLTVTSAQKNPTAFYLCASSIMTGNEQFFGPGTRLTVL.

This clone was recorded once. This rearrangement joins TRBV9 to TRBJ2-7, with D possibly being TRBD2 (5 bases). The CDR3 has 14 amino acids. Per germline, CDR1 SGDLS and CDR2 YYNGEE. Trimming pared 0 bases from V and 2 bases from J, leaving 9 bases between. In DNA form, the CDR3 reads TGTGCCAGCAGCGTAGTCGGGGAGACCTACGAGCAGTACTTC. It translates to CASSVVGETYEQYF.

The gene calls are TRBV2 and TRBJ2-7, with 10 positions matching TRBD2. The CDR3 is 13 amino acids. The trim removed 5 bases at V and 7 bases at J, leaving 5 bases unmatched. Germline loops: CDR1 SNHLY, CDR2 FYNNEI. Written as DNA, the CDR3 is TGTGCCAGCAGTAGCGGGAGGGCCGTTGAGCAGTACTTC. This gives the protein CASSSGRAVEQYF.

The J gene is TRBJ2-2, the V gene TRBV9, with 9 bases matching TRBD2. There are 16 residues in the CDR3. V trimming: 3 bases; J trimming: 1 base; junction bases outside the gene matches: 4. Looked up from germline, CDR1 is SGDLS and CDR2 is YYNGEE. The CDR3 DNA is TGTGCCAGCAGCGCCAGACTAGCGGAGAACACCGGGGAGCTGTTTTTT. As protein: CASSARLAENTGELFF.

The V call is TRBV5-4, the J call TRBJ1-1; D unresolved. Germline V CDR1 and CDR2: SGHNT, YYREEE (reference sequence). The CDR3 runs 14 residues. Trimming left V 0 bases short and J 1 base short, with 7 bases between. CDR3 amino acids: CASSLDRPNTEAFF. For the CDR3, the DNA is TGTGCCAGCAGCTTGGACAGACCGAACACTGAAGCTTTCTTT.

The V gene is TRBV24-1, the J gene TRBJ1-5; D is unclear. The CDR3 loop spans 14 amino acids. Between the trimmed V and J ends, which lost 6 bases and 4 bases, there was a span of 12 bases. Germline assignment: CDR1 KGHDR and CDR2 SFDVKD. CDR3 loop: CATSRPGTNQPQHF. In DNA, the CDR3 is TGTGCCACCAGTCGACCGGGAACTAATCAGCCCCAGCATTTT.

The chain recombines TRBV5-4 with TRBJ1-1, with TRBD1 matching 8 bases. This CDR3 has 14 amino acids. The germline V gene has CDR1 SGHNT and CDR2 YYREEE (reference sequence). V lost 5 bases to trimming and J lost 5 bases; unmatched junction nucleotides: 8. CDR3 in amino acids: CASSTGTGETEAFF. The CDR3 coding sequence is TGTGCCAGCAGTACCGGGACAGGTGAGACTGAAGCTTTCTTT. Full variable domain (rest looked up from reference TRBV5-4 and TRBJ1-1): ETGVTQSPTHLIKTRGQQVTLRCSSQSGHNTVSWYQQALGQGPQFIFQYYREEENGRGNFPPRFSGLQFPNYSSELNVNALELDDSALYLCASSTGTGETEAFFGQGTRLTVV.

The gene calls are TRBV29-1 and TRBJ1-2; TRBD1 matches at 7 bases. This CDR3 is 14 amino acids long. From germline, CDR1 is SQVTM and CDR2 ANQGSEA. The J segment lost 8 bases and the V segment lost 2 bases, leaving 11 bases of the junction unmatched. CDR3 in amino acids: CSVEKGTAVKGYTF. Here the CDR3 DNA reads TGCAGCGTTGAAAAGGGGACAGCCGTCAAAGGCTACACCTTC.